This T cell receptor beta chain was sequenced for a study of blood T cell repertoires in COVID-19. This clone appeared a single time. Clones were read by immunoSEQ multiplex PCR, and TCRdb kept only the in-frame ones, dropping some. The sample carries about 190,000 clones, 90% recorded once. V lost 3 bases to trimming and J lost 15 bases, with 21 bases between them. The CDR3 is 13 amino acids. CDR1 DFQATT and CDR2 SNEGSKA come from the germline V gene (reference sequence). This clonotype was obtained from a man aged 50 or older with acute or convalescent COVID-19. V is TRBV20-1 and J is TRBJ2-1, with a weak D call TRBD1 (6 bases). Source material: peripheral blood. The chain's CDR3 is CSASGQGSRGLFF. CDR3 nucleotides: TGCAGTGCTAGTGGTCAGGGGAGCCGGGGTTTGTTCTTC.